This TCR beta chain appears in the sequencing data of a study of graft-versus-host responses after intestinal transplantation. Study information: Multivisceral, liver-intestinal, or isolated intestinal grafts were transplanted into recipients. Anti-thymocyte globulin induction preceded two to four years of tacrolimus and steroid maintenance in all recipients. Findings of the study overall: The authors found GvH clones in recipient marrow, some appearing first in ileum or blood. Declines in HvG clones occurring early post-transplant were associated with peak circulating GvH clone levels.

Using immunoSEQ multiplex PCR, the repertoire was profiled, and TCRdb retains in-frame clones only, with some absent. The table has over 90,000 clones, 93% seen once; the top ten hold roughly 1%. CDR3 size: 14 residues. Germline V gives CDR1 MGHRA, CDR2 YSYEKL. V was cut by 4 bases and J by 5 bases, with 14 bases left in between. Comments on this clone: What it binds is not known.

This specimen was unstimulated CD8+ T cells sorted from spleen or lymph node cells, taken before intestinal transplant. The source of this sequence is a human donor who received an intestinal transplant. The V gene is TRBV4-1, the J gene TRBJ1-1, with no clear D. The CDR3 DNA reads TGCGCCAGCAGCCTCCTCGGCGAACAAACTGAAGCTTTCTTT. Amino acids: CASSLLGEQTEAFF.